These 19 T cell receptor beta chains originate from one sample sequenced in a study of T cells after posttransplantation cyclophosphamide. Libraries were prepared by immunoSEQ multiplex PCR; TCRdb keeps only in-frame clonotypes and omits some of them. The sample shows about 12,000 clones, approximately 82% of them seen only once. Control samples came 1 year after myeloablative marrow transplants with methotrexate plus calcineurin inhibitor. Source: PBMCs, taken roughly 370 days after allogeneic stem cell transplant with calcineurin inhibitor and methotrexate. These TCRs come from a male patient in his thirties who received an allogeneic stem cell transplant from an unrelated donor, was CMV-positive, and had acute GVHD only. The T cells may partly be graft donor cells.

Concerning this clone: Other DNA sequences in the sample encode the same CDR3. The V call is TRBV6-5, the J call TRBJ1-1, with a weak D call TRBD1 (6 bases). Per germline, CDR1 MNHEY and CDR2 SVGAGI. V gave up 2 bases and J gave up 4 bases, with 11 bases separating them. The CDR3 extends over 14 amino acids. CDR3 sequence (DNA): TGTGCCAGCAGTTACGGGGGCGACCGCACTGAAGCTTTCTTT. It yields the protein CASSYGGDRTEAFF.

The chain has TRBV27 and TRBJ2-7; 7 bases are shared with TRBD1. Germline V gene sequence: CDR1 MNHEY, CDR2 SMNVEV (reference sequence). V gave up 9 bases and J gave up 2 bases; unmatched junction bases: 4. CDR3 length: 12 residues. This CDR3 is CASVDRAYEQYF. The CDR3 nucleotides read TGTGCCAGTGTCGACAGGGCCTACGAGCAGTACTTC.

The rearrangement links TRBV7-9 to TRBJ2-1; 9 nucleotides match TRBD2. V lost 2 bases, J lost 8 bases, and 13 bases stayed unmatched. The CDR3 extends over 17 amino acids. Germline V gene data show CDR1 as SEHNR and CDR2 as FQNEAQ (reference sequence). CDR3 residues: CASSLRASGVQGDEQFF. CDR3 DNA sequence: TGTGCCAGCAGCTTACGGGCTAGCGGGGTACAGGGCGATGAGCAGTTCTTC.

This chain joins TRBV29-1 and TRBJ1-2, with D possibly matching TRBD1 (6 bases). There are 13 residues in the CDR3. V lost 1 base, J lost 6 bases, and 12 bases lay in between. Germline CDR1 SQVTM, CDR2 ANQGSEA. CDR3 in DNA: TGCAGCGTTGAAGGGGGGCGGTCCGATGGCTACACCTTC. Translating it yields CSVEGGRSDGYTF.

This chain links TRBV20-1 with TRBJ2-1; D is uncertain. The ends were cut back, 5 bases at V and 10 bases at J, with 12 bases in the middle. CDR1 and CDR2 from the germline V gene are DFQATT and SNEGSKA (reference sequence). The CDR3 length is 11 residues. CDR3 sequence (DNA): TGCAGTGCTTCGGTGTACGGGGAGCAGTTCTTC. Protein product: CSASVYGEQFF.

The chain links TRBV4-1 to TRBJ1-2; the match to TRBD1 covers 7 bases. The V segment lost 1 base and the J segment 1 base; nucleotides outside the gene matches: 0. This CDR3 is built from 14 residues. Germline V gene data show CDR1 as MGHRA and CDR2 as YSYEKL. Written as DNA, the CDR3 is TGCGCCAGCAGCCAAGGGGACAGTAACTATGGCTACACCTTC. Protein sequence: CASSQGDSNYGYTF.

This clone was seen only once. This sequence joins TRBV29-1 and TRBJ2-2; no definite D call. The CDR3 length is 11 residues. V shed 5 bases and J shed 6 bases, with 7 bases lying between them. Germline V gene sequence: CDR1 SQVTM, CDR2 ANQGSEA. Written as DNA, the CDR3 is TGCAGCGTTTCAAACTCCGGGGAGCTGTTTTTT. Translating gives CSVSNSGELFF.

The table lists this clone with a few counts. The DNA for the CDR3 is TGCGCCAGCAGCCAAGACGTCCGACAGGGTAACGAGCAGTACTTC. This translates into CASSQDVRQGNEQYF. The V call is TRBV4-3, the J call TRBJ2-7; TRBD1 agrees at 7 bases. Germline CDR1 is LGHNA and CDR2 is YSLEER. The CDR3 has 15 residues. J was trimmed by 5 bases and V by 0 bases; bases with no gene match: 7.

The rearrangement links TRBV13 to TRBJ1-1, with TRBD1 identical over 9 bases. The CDR3 totals 20 residues. The germline CDR1 and CDR2 sequences are PRHDT and FYEKMQ (reference sequence). With V trimmed by 0 bases and J by 0 bases, 14 bases remained unmatched. The CDR3 region is CASSLGGWVNRGPMNTEAFF. In nucleotides, the CDR3 is TGTGCCAGCAGCTTAGGCGGATGGGTTAACAGGGGGCCGATGAACACTGAAGCTTTCTTT.

A few counts support this clone. DNA for the CDR3: TGTGCCAGTAGTTCAACCGGGACAGGGTATTCACCCCTCCACTTT. Translation gives CASSSTGTGYSPLHF. V gene TRBV19 combines with J gene TRBJ1-6; 9 nucleotides match TRBD1. CDR3 length: 15 amino acids. After removal of 5 bases from V and 8 bases from J, the junction contained 7 bases not matched to a gene. Germline assignment: CDR1 LNHDA and CDR2 SQIVND (reference sequence).

This chain uses TRBV27 with TRBJ1-6, with D unresolved. Germline loops: CDR1 MNHEY, CDR2 SMNVEV (reference sequence). CDR3 length: 13 amino acids. Trimming left V 3 bases short and J 10 bases short, with 10 bases between. The CDR3 DNA sequence: TGTGCCAGCAGTTTTCTCTCTGAGTCACCCCTCCACTTT. Its protein product is CASSFLSESPLHF.

Here the CDR3 DNA reads TGTGCCAGCAGCCTCCTGAACACTGAAGCTTTCTTT. Protein sequence: CASSLLNTEAFF. The genes are TRBV5-4 and TRBJ1-1; D not resolved. The CDR3 has 12 amino acids. Deletions cut 4 bases from V and 0 bases from J, with 4 bases between. Germline V gene sequence: CDR1 SGHNT, CDR2 YYREEE (reference sequence).

The chain recombines TRBV13 with TRBJ2-7, with TRBD1 matching 8 bases. V lost 1 base and J lost 5; bases outside the gene matches: 1. The germline gives CDR1 PRHDT, CDR2 FYEKMQ (reference sequence). The CDR3 is made up of 13 amino acids. The CDR3, as DNA: TGTGCCAGCAGCTTAGAGGACAGGGACGAGCAGTACTTC. Translation gives CASSLEDRDEQYF.

The V and J genes are TRBV2 and TRBJ2-2; unclear D gene. Germline V gene lookup returns CDR1 SNHLY and CDR2 FYNNEI. The CDR3 is made up of 13 amino acids. Trimming removed 4 bases at V and 2 bases at J, with 5 bases between. CDR3 nucleotide sequence: TGTGCCAGCAGTGCTTATAACACCGGGGAGCTGTTTTTT. As protein: CASSAYNTGELFF.

CDR3 loop: CASSLGGTINNEQFF. The CDR3 nucleotides are TGTGCCAGCAGCTTAGGGGGGACTATTAACAATGAGCAGTTCTTC. The chain is built from TRBV7-3 and TRBJ2-1; 7 nucleotides line up with TRBD2. The V and J ends lost 2 bases and 5 bases, in that order; junction bases with no gene match: 6. Germline-derived CDR1 and CDR2 are SGHTA and FQGTGA. The CDR3 has 15 amino acids.

J is TRBJ2-2 and V is TRBV7-2; TRBD1 aligns across 7 bases. Germline CDR1 and CDR2: SGHTA and FQGNSA. The CDR3 contains 15 residues. V lost 4 bases, J lost 0 bases, and 2 bases stayed unmatched. CDR3 nucleotides: TGTGCCAGCAGCTCCCAGGGGGCGAACACCGGGGAGCTGTTTTTT. Protein sequence: CASSSQGANTGELFF.

The sample holds a few counts of this clone. The chain links TRBV6-5 to TRBJ2-7, with D unclear. V lost 5 bases and J 6 bases, leaving 8 bases between the germline ends. The germline V gene encodes CDR1 MNHEY and CDR2 SVGAGI. The CDR3 consists of 11 residues. The CDR3 region is CASSTRFEQYF. CDR3 bases: TGTGCCAGCAGTACGCGATTCGAGCAGTACTTC.

This clone was found a few times. V usage is TRBV28 and J usage is TRBJ1-1, with TRBD1 matching over 7 bases. V trimming: 7 bases; J trimming: 1 base; junction bases outside the gene matches: 6. The germline V gene encodes CDR1 MDHEN and CDR2 SYDVKM. The CDR3 totals 14 residues. The CDR3 DNA reads TGTGCCAGCAACCCGGGACAGAGGAACACTGAAGCTTTCTTT. Protein: CASNPGQRNTEAFF. Full variable domain (outside the CDR3, taken from reference TRBV28 and TRBJ1-1): DVKVTQSSRYLVKRTGEKVFLECVQDMDHENMFWYRQDPGLGLRLIYFSYDVKMKEKGDIPEGYSVSREKKERFSLILESASTNQTSMYLCASNPGQRNTEAFFGQGTRLTVV.

V usage is TRBV27 and J usage is TRBJ2-2, with 9 bases fitting TRBD1. Germline CDR1 is MNHEY and CDR2 is SMNVEV (reference sequence). Trimming removed 7 bases from V and 3 bases from J; junction bases left unmatched: 6. There are 15 residues in the CDR3. The CDR3 bases are TGTGCCAGCACCCCCGGGACAGGGTACACCGGGGAGCTGTTTTTT. Its protein product is CASTPGTGYTGELFF.